A single sample is the source of the 15 T cell receptor beta chains below, sequenced in a study of OX40 agonist ivuxolimab in advanced cancers. Some clones are missing from TCRdb's copy, which holds only in-frame ones; the method was immunoSEQ multiplex PCR. The table includes about 42,000 clones, approximately 90% detected once. Sequenced here: CD4+ or CD8+ T cells sorted from blood, sampled in a trial of the OX40 agonist ivuxolimab. The origin of the receptors is an adult with an advanced solid tumor such as melanoma, head and neck, liver or kidney cancer.

This clone was recorded once. The V gene is TRBV9, the J gene TRBJ2-3, with 16 bases identical to TRBD2. Looked up from germline, CDR1 is SGDLS and CDR2 is YYNGEE. After removal of 0 bases from V and 1 base from J, the junction contained 5 bases not matched to a gene. CDR3 size: 19 residues. The DNA for the CDR3 is TGTGCCAGCAGCGTAGGGCCCGGGACTAGCGGGGGGGGCACAGATACGCAGTATTTT. Amino acid sequence: CASSVGPGTSGGGTDTQYF.

The J gene is TRBJ1-5, the V gene TRBV30; TRBD1 might be the D (6 bases). This CDR3 region has 15 residues. V lost 3 bases, J lost 5 bases, and 17 bases lay in between. CDR1 is GTSNPN, CDR2 SVGIG, per germline (reference sequence). CDR3 DNA: TGTGCCTGGAGCGAGGGGGGGGGATTCGATCAGCCCCAGCATTTT. Translating gives CAWSEGGGFDQPQHF.

This chain uses TRBV29-1 with TRBJ2-1, with no clear D. The CDR3 is 12 residues long. Germline-derived CDR1 and CDR2 are SQVTM and ANQGSEA. The V end was cut by 5 bases, the J end by 6 bases, with 11 bases between. CDR3 in DNA: TGCAGCGTTAGACCAGCTGCCAATGAGCAGTTCTTC. It specifies CSVRPAANEQFF.

The rearrangement links TRBV28 to TRBJ1-5, with TRBD1 identical over 8 bases. V gave up 3 bases and J gave up 2 bases; unmatched junction bases: 9. The CDR3 runs to 17 residues. Germline V gene sequence: CDR1 MDHEN, CDR2 SYDVKM. CDR3 region: CASSFWTGQFGNQPQHF. In nucleotides, the CDR3 is TGTGCCAGCAGTTTTTGGACAGGGCAGTTCGGCAATCAGCCCCAGCATTTT.

The CDR3 bases are TGTGCCAGTAGTCCCCGGGAGGGGGAAGGGCAGTACTTC. Translated, it gives CASSPREGEGQYF. The J gene is TRBJ2-7, the V gene TRBV19; 8 positions match TRBD2. J gave up 9 bases and V 5 bases, and 9 bases lay outside the gene matches. The CDR3 covers 13 residues. Germline values: CDR1 LNHDA, CDR2 SQIVND (reference sequence).

CDR3 sequence reads: CASSPGLLGQGASGANVLTF. In DNA, the CDR3 is TGTGCCAGCTCACCAGGTCTCCTCGGACAGGGAGCCTCTGGGGCCAACGTCCTGACTTTC. The V gene is TRBV18, the J gene TRBJ2-6; 8 nucleotides match TRBD1. Germline V gene data show CDR1 as KGHSH and CDR2 as LQKENI. The CDR3 loop spans 20 amino acids. V gave up 2 bases and J gave up 0 bases; unmatched junction bases: 12.

This clone was found once. The chain has TRBV7-2 and TRBJ2-1; D call uncertain. CDR1 is SGHTA, CDR2 FQGNSA, per germline. Trimming shortened V by 5 bases and J by 10 bases, and 15 bases separated the two germline ends. The CDR3 covers 13 residues. The CDR3 spells CASSQHTDREQFF. The CDR3 DNA follows: TGTGCCAGCAGCCAACACACGGATCGCGAGCAGTTCTTC. Together with reference TRBV7-2 and TRBJ2-1, the CDR3 gives the full variable domain: GAGVSQSPSNKVTEKGKDVELRCDPISGHTALYWYRQSLGQGLEFLIYFQGNSAPDKSGLPSDRFSAERTGGSVSTLTIQRTQQEDSAVYLCASSQHTDREQFFGPGTRLTVL.

The chain couples TRBV11-3 to TRBJ2-1; 9 nucleotides match TRBD1. The CDR3 has 15 amino acids. Germline trimming cut 5 bases from V and 8 bases from J; bases unmatched to any gene: 10. Germline V gene sequence: CDR1 SGHNT, CDR2 YENEEA. The chain's CDR3 is CASSLGGTGMDEQFF. As DNA, the CDR3 is TGTGCCAGCAGCCTGGGGGGGACAGGGATGGATGAGCAGTTCTTC.

This chain uses TRBV11-2 with TRBJ1-1; D not resolved. The CDR3 runs to 13 residues. V lost 0 bases and J lost 1, with 3 bases in between. Germline V lookup: CDR1 SGHAT, CDR2 FQNNGV. The CDR3 spells CASSLDRNTEAFF. The CDR3 DNA reads TGTGCCAGCAGCTTAGACCGGAACACTGAAGCTTTCTTT.

The J gene is TRBJ1-2, the V gene TRBV28; D ambiguous. CDR3 size: 12 residues. V shed 8 bases and J shed 0 bases, with 7 bases lying between them. Germline values: CDR1 MDHEN, CDR2 SYDVKM. In DNA form, the CDR3 reads TGTGCCAGCCGCCCGACTAACTATGGCTACACCTTC. This translates into CASRPTNYGYTF.

The gene calls are TRBV11-2 and TRBJ1-2, with TRBD1 matching over 7 bases. The CDR3 covers 14 residues. V shed 5 bases, J shed 0 bases, and the junction held 3 bases outside the gene matches. The germline V gene has CDR1 SGHAT and CDR2 FQNNGV. DNA of the CDR3: TGTGCCAGCAGCCCCCAGGGGGCTAACTATGGCTACACCTTC. Amino acid sequence: CASSPQGANYGYTF. Full variable domain (rest looked up from reference TRBV11-2 and TRBJ1-2): EAGVAQSPRYKIIEKRQSVAFWCNPISGHATLYWYQQILGQGPKLLIQFQNNGVVDDSQLPKDRFSAERLKGVDSTLKIQPAKLEDSAVYLCASSPQGANYGYTFGSGTRLTVV.

The CDR3 DNA reads TGTGCCTGGAGTTTCAGTACTCAGCCCCAGCATTTT. It specifies CAWSFSTQPQHF. This rearrangement joins TRBV30 to TRBJ1-5; D uncertain. The CDR3 contains 12 residues. Germline V gives CDR1 GTSNPN, CDR2 SVGIG (reference sequence). Trimming removed 2 bases at V and 6 bases at J, with 8 bases between.

CDR3 region: CASSPVSGTRNNEQFF. CDR3 nucleotides: TGCGCCAGCAGCCCCGTTAGCGGGACCCGAAACAATGAGCAGTTCTTC. This chain uses TRBV10-1 with TRBJ2-1, with 8 bases identical to TRBD2. The V gene's germline CDR1 is WNHNN and CDR2 SYGVQD (reference sequence). Losses at the gene ends were 6 bases for V and 5 bases for J; bases not matched to a gene: 12. This CDR3 comprises 16 residues.

This clone was observed a few times. The gene calls are TRBV19 and TRBJ1-2, with TRBD1 as a possible D gene (5 bases). The CDR3 loop spans 12 amino acids. Germline loops: CDR1 LNHDA, CDR2 SQIVND (reference sequence). V was trimmed by 10 bases and J by 8 bases, leaving 17 bases between them. CDR3 DNA sequence: TGTGCCACTCAAAGGGGCTCGTACGGCTACACCTTC. Translating it yields CATQRGSYGYTF. Full variable domain (remainder filled in from reference TRBV19 and TRBJ1-2): DGGITQSPKYLFRKEGQNVTLSCEQNLNHDAMYWYRQDPGQGLRLIYYSQIVNDFQKGDIAEGYSVSREKKESFPLTVTSAQKNPTAFYLCATQRGSYGYTFGSGTRLTVV.

CDR3 protein: CASSSQGRGQGEQFF. In DNA form, the CDR3 reads TGTGCCAGCTCATCCCAGGGTAGGGGACAGGGTGAGCAGTTCTTC. The chain employs TRBV18 and TRBJ2-1, with 9 bases matching TRBD1. Per germline, CDR1 KGHSH and CDR2 LQKENI. V shed 5 bases, J shed 9 bases, and the junction held 11 bases outside the gene matches. CDR3 length: 15 amino acids.